This is a list of T cell receptor beta chains from one sample in a study of shared clonotypes between healthy human individuals. This table comes from immunoSEQ multiplex PCR, and its TCRdb copy is limited to in-frame clones, with some not included. The table records 550,000 to 850,000 clones, 72% of them present only once. The sample consisted of memory CD4+ T cells sorted from blood. The origin of the receptors is a woman in her twenties or thirties in good health. The CDR3 runs from the conserved cysteine through the conserved F or W. The D gene is left open where the match is weak. Part of the rows lack a size; the others show once, few, many or a class for expanded clones.

j_gene	d_gene	v_gene	abundance	CDR3nt	CDR3aa
TRBJ1-3	NA	TRBV15	few	TGTGCCACCAGCCTTGGTTACCCGGGGGCTGGAAACACCATATATTTT	CATSLGYPGAGNTIYF
TRBJ2-7	TRBD2	TRBV10-1	few	TGCGCCAGCAGTGAAACTAGCGGCCTTTCCTACGAGCAGTACTTC	CASSETSGLSYEQYF
TRBJ2-1	TRBD2	TRBV19	many	TGTGCCAGTACCCGGACTAGCGGGACGGGGCTCAATGAGCAGTTCTTC	CASTRTSGTGLNEQFF
TRBJ2-7	NA	TRBV15	NA	TGTGCCACCAGCAGAGACCAGGTGGCAGGACGCTCCTACGAGCAGTACTTC	CATSRDQVAGRSYEQYF
TRBJ2-7	TRBD2	TRBV6-5	NA	TGTGCCAGCAAGGATAGCGGGAGTGTATACGAGCAGTACTTC	CASKDSGSVYEQYF
TRBJ2-5	NA	TRBV4-1	few	TGCGCCAGCAGCCAAGGGGTGGGAGAGACCCAGTACTTC	CASSQGVGETQYF
TRBJ1-5	NA	TRBV19	few	TGTGCCAGTACCCCTCGGACAGAATATCAGCCCCAGCATTTT	CASTPRTEYQPQHF
TRBJ2-1	TRBD2	TRBV6-5	NA	TGTGCCAGCAGTCGTACTAGCGGTTCCTACAATGAGCAGTTCTTC	CASSRTSGSYNEQFF
TRBJ2-2	NA	TRBV5-4	NA	TGTGCCAGCAGCTTGAGGCGGAACGGGGAGCTGTTTTTT	CASSLRRNGELFF
TRBJ2-1	TRBD1	TRBV5-1	NA	TGCGCCAGCAGCTCGACAGGGGCCAACTACAATGAGCAGTTCTTC	CASSSTGANYNEQFF
TRBJ1-1	TRBD1	TRBV5-8	few	TGTGCCAGCAGGGCCAGGGACAGGAACACTGAAGCTTTCTTT	CASRARDRNTEAFF
TRBJ1-3	NA	TRBV28	NA	TGTGCCAGCAGGTCCCACCTTTCCTCTGGAAACACCATATATTTT	CASRSHLSSGNTIYF
TRBJ2-1	NA	TRBV11-2	NA	TGTGCCAGCAGCTTAGATCCGGGATTCTACAATGAGCAGTTCTTC	CASSLDPGFYNEQFF
TRBJ1-3	TRBD1	TRBV6-5	once	TGTGCCAGCAGTTTCGGACAGGGAAACGCTGGAAACACCATATATTTT	CASSFGQGNAGNTIYF
TRBJ2-3	NA	TRBV13	few	TGTGCCAGCAGCTTAGGGCGGGACAGCGACTTGGGGGCAGATACGCAGTATTTT	CASSLGRDSDLGADTQYF
TRBJ1-2	NA	TRBV23-1	NA	TGCGCCAGCAGTCATCCGGGACGGCTCTATGGCTACACCTTC	CASSHPGRLYGYTF
TRBJ2-7	NA	TRBV28	NA	TGTGCCAGCAGCCCTCAGGGGGGGCACTACGAGCAGTACTTC	CASSPQGGHYEQYF
TRBJ2-3	NA	TRBV5-1	few	TGCGCCAGCAGCTCACAGGGTCAGACAGATACGCAGTATTTT	CASSSQGQTDTQYF
TRBJ1-2	NA	TRBV5-6	NA	TGTGCCAGCAGCTGCCTTATTTCGGGGGAAAGTAGCTATGGCTACACCTTC	CASSCLISGESSYGYTF
TRBJ1-1	NA	TRBV19	NA	TGTGCCAGTAGTATCCCATTGAACACTGAAGCTTTCTTT	CASSIPLNTEAFF
TRBJ2-5	TRBD1	TRBV7-8	NA	TGTGCCAGCAGCCCGTACCGGGACAGGGGCGGCGAGACCCAGTACTTC	CASSPYRDRGGETQYF
TRBJ1-5	NA	TRBV28	NA	TGTGCCAGCAGCCAACCCGTATATGGTAATCAGCCCCAGCATTTT	CASSQPVYGNQPQHF
TRBJ2-3	NA	TRBV5-1	NA	TGCGCCAGCAGCATCCGACCCGGGGGAGCTTACAAAGCTAGCACAGATACGCAGTATTTT	CASSIRPGGAYKASTDTQYF
TRBJ2-7	NA	TRBV4-1	NA	TGCGCCAGCAGCCAAGATCTGGCGAGCGATATGGGCGAGCAGTACTTC	CASSQDLASDMGEQYF
TRBJ2-7	TRBD1	TRBV7-9	NA	TGTGCCAGCAGCTTAAGAGGGACAGCAAACGAGCAGTACTTC	CASSLRGTANEQYF
TRBJ1-1	NA	TRBV12-5	NA	TGTGCTAGTGGTTTGGAGGTTGACACTGAAGCTTTCTTT	CASGLEVDTEAFF
TRBJ2-1	NA	TRBV9	NA	TGTGCCAGCACCCCGGACCCCTATACCCTGAATGAGCAGTTCTTC	CASTPDPYTLNEQFF
TRBJ2-7	NA	TRBV10-3	once	TGTGCCACAGGACAGTTGCCCTACGAGCAGTACTTC	CATGQLPYEQYF
TRBJ1-1	NA	TRBV10-2	NA	TGCGCCAGCACCCAAACGGGGTTGCGCACTGAAGCTTTCTTT	CASTQTGLRTEAFF
TRBJ2-7	NA	TRBV5-5	NA	TGTGCCAGCAGCTTGGCCCAGGGGGGCACCTACGAGCAGTACTTC	CASSLAQGGTYEQYF
TRBJ2-5	NA	TRBV5-6	NA	TGTGCCAGCAGCGGGGGGACAGAGACCCAGTACTTC	CASSGGTETQYF
TRBJ2-1	NA	TRBV2	NA	TGTGCCAGCCTCTATCATCGAGATGAGCAGTTCTTC	CASLYHRDEQFF
TRBJ2-1	TRBD2	TRBV15	NA	TGTGCCACCAGCCTACGACTAGCGGGAGAGGGTAATGAGCAGTTCTTC	CATSLRLAGEGNEQFF
TRBJ2-5	NA	TRBV7-2	NA	TGTGCCAGCAGCTTAGGAGGGCAGACGAAGAGAACCCAGTACTTC	CASSLGGQTKRTQYF
TRBJ2-7	TRBD2	TRBV7-6	NA	TGTGCCAGCAGCCGCGGACTAGCCCGGGGATACGAGCAGTACTTC	CASSRGLARGYEQYF
TRBJ2-7	TRBD1	TRBV5-1	NA	TGCGCCAGCAGCGTGGGACAGGGGGCGGTCGAGCAGTACTTC	CASSVGQGAVEQYF
TRBJ2-7	NA	TRBV7-2	NA	TGTGCCAGCAGCTTTCAACGGGAGCCTGGCGAGCAGTACTTC	CASSFQREPGEQYF
TRBJ2-2	TRBD2	TRBV5-1	NA	TGCGCCAGCAGCCCACGGACTAGCGGGATTCGAACCGGGGAGCTGTTTTTT	CASSPRTSGIRTGELFF
TRBJ1-2	NA	TRBV5-1	NA	TGCGCCAGCAGATCAACACCAGGGAACTATGGCTACACCTTC	CASRSTPGNYGYTF
TRBJ1-3	NA	TRBV21-1	NA	TGTGCCAGCAGCTATCCACGGGACTCTGGAAACACCATATATTTT	CASSYPRDSGNTIYF
TRBJ2-7	TRBD1	TRBV7-2	NA	TGTGCCAGCAGCTTAGCACAGAGGACAGGGGGCGCGGCGTACTTC	CASSLAQRTGGAAYF
TRBJ2-4	TRBD2	TRBV11-2	few	TGTGCCAGCAGCTTAGCGGGAGGGCCCAACATTCAGTACTTC	CASSLAGGPNIQYF
TRBJ2-7	TRBD1	TRBV5-1	NA	TGCGCCAGCAGCGGGGGACAGATACAAAATACCTACGAGCAGTACTTC	CASSGGQIQNTYEQYF
TRBJ1-2	NA	TRBV11-2	NA	TGTGCCAGCAGCATAGACCTCTGGGGGCGCGATGGCTACACCTTC	CASSIDLWGRDGYTF
TRBJ2-7	NA	TRBV7-9	NA	TGTGCCAGCAGCTTACAGGGATCGGGCGAGCAGTACTTC	CASSLQGSGEQYF
TRBJ1-3	NA	TRBV30	NA	TGTGCCTGGAGTGTACCTAACCCCCCTGACATCATATATTTT	CAWSVPNPPDIIYF
TRBJ1-1	NA	TRBV6-6	NA	TGTGCCACCATATCGGATTTTGGGAACACTGAAGCTTTCTTT	CATISDFGNTEAFF
TRBJ1-1	TRBD1	TRBV30	NA	TGTGCCTGGAGTCGGACGGGACAGGGACTCAAAGCTTTCTTT	CAWSRTGQGLKAFF
TRBJ2-5	NA	TRBV4-1	NA	TGCGCCAGCAGCCAGGGGGGTGGCGGGTTCGAGGAGACCCAGTACTTC	CASSQGGGGFEETQYF
TRBJ2-3	NA	TRBV2	NA	TGTGCCAGCAGTCCAAGGACTTCTGCTAGCACAGATACGCAGTATTTT	CASSPRTSASTDTQYF
TRBJ1-2	NA	TRBV18	NA	TGTGCCAGCTCACCAGGAGGGGCCGGCTATGGCTACACCTTC	CASSPGGAGYGYTF
TRBJ1-4	NA	TRBV28	NA	TGTGCCAGCAGCCGCCCGGACGGCAAGACTAATGAAAAACTGTTTTTT	CASSRPDGKTNEKLFF